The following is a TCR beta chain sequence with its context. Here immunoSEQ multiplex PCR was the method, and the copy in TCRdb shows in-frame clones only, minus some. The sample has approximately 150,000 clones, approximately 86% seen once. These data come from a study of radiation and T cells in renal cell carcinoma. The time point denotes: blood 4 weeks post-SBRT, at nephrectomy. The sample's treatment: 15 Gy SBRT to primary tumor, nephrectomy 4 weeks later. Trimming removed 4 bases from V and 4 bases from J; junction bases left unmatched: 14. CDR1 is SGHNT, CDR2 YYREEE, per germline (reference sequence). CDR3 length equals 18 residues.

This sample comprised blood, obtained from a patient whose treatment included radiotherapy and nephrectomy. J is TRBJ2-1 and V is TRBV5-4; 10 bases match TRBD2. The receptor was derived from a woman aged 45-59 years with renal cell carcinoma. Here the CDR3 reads CASSHSVDGTSAYNEQFF. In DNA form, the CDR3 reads TGTGCCAGCAGCCATTCCGTCGACGGGACTAGCGCATACAATGAGCAGTTCTTC. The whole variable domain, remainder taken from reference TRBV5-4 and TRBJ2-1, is ETGVTQSPTHLIKTRGQQVTLRCSSQSGHNTVSWYQQALGQGPQFIFQYYREEENGRGNFPPRFSGLQFPNYSSELNVNALELDDSALYLCASSHSVDGTSAYNEQFFGPGTRLTVL.